The 25 T cell receptor beta chains in this list originate from one sample, sequenced in a study of blood T cells in healthy people across ages. A J-beta primer mix and a sample-barcoded 5' primer were used in a second PCR of about 6 to 12 cycles. TCRdb analysed the 5' RACE reads with MiXCR anew, one entry per CDR3 protein. The sample lists under 750,000 distinct CDR3 sequences; around 50% were seen once. Sequenced input: blood. These receptors originate from a man at least 80 years old in good health.

The chain joins TRBV7-9 to TRBJ2-1; 7 nucleotides line up with TRBD2. From germline, CDR1 is SEHNR and CDR2 FQNEAQ (reference sequence). This CDR3 has 16 residues. Trimming took 1 base from V and 4 from J; bases not matched to a gene: 7. CDR3 nucleotide sequence: TGTGCCAGCAGCTTAGAAGGTAGCGGGCGTTACAATGAGCAGTTCTTC. Its protein product is CASSLEGSGRYNEQFF.

This clonotype has just one count. The CDR3 nucleotides read TGCAGTGCTACACAGGGCATCTCCTACGAGCAGTACTTC. Translation: CSATQGISYEQYF. The V and J genes are TRBV20-1 and TRBJ2-7, with D perhaps matching TRBD1 (6 bases). Trimming cost V 4 bases and J 0 bases, with 10 bases left between them. CDR3 length: 13 residues. Per the germline V gene, CDR1 is DFQATT and CDR2 is SNEGSKA (reference sequence).

Many counts were recorded for this clonotype. CDR3 nucleotides: TGTGCCAGCACTAGTCTCTACGAGCAGTACTTC. The encoded protein is CASTSLYEQYF. V and J are TRBV6-5 and TRBJ2-7; D unresolved. V lost 7 bases to trimming and J lost 3 bases, with 7 bases between them. Germline assignment: CDR1 MNHEY and CDR2 SVGAGI. The CDR3 consists of 11 residues.

This clonotype was observed a few times. J is TRBJ2-1 and V is TRBV7-8; TRBD2 matches at 7 bases. J was trimmed by 6 bases and V by 0 bases; bases with no gene match: 8. Germline V gives CDR1 SGHVS, CDR2 FQNEAQ. The CDR3 has 16 amino acids. This chain's CDR3 is CASSLAVSGEGNEQFF. Here the CDR3 DNA reads TGTGCCAGCAGCTTAGCGGTGAGCGGGGAGGGCAATGAGCAGTTCTTC.

The chain couples TRBV25-1 to TRBJ2-7; D possibly uses TRBD1 or TRBD2 (5 bases each). V gave up 8 bases and J gave up 1 base, with 9 bases separating them. Germline V gives CDR1 MGHDK, CDR2 SYGVNS. The CDR3 extends over 12 amino acids. The CDR3 here is CASREGSYEQYF. CDR3 DNA: TGTGCCAGCCGCGAGGGGTCCTACGAGCAGTACTTC.

V and J are TRBV5-1 and TRBJ2-1, with 7 bases aligning to TRBD2. This CDR3 is 13 amino acids long. The junction had 4 bases not matched to a gene; V was cut back by 3 bases and J by 7 bases. The V gene's germline CDR1 is SGHRS and CDR2 YFSETQ. For the CDR3, the DNA is TGCGCCAGCAGCTCACGAGCGGGGAATGAGCAGTTCTTC. This encodes CASSSRAGNEQFF.

The table lists this clonotype with a few counts. This chain connects TRBV7-9 to TRBJ2-2; D may be TRBD1 (6 bases). The CDR3 runs to 15 residues. The ends were cut back, 5 bases at V and 4 bases at J, with 14 bases in the middle. From germline, CDR1 is SEHNR and CDR2 FQNEAQ (reference sequence). CDR3 loop: CASSVGQGPTGELFF. The CDR3, as DNA: TGTGCCAGCAGCGTTGGGCAGGGGCCCACCGGGGAGCTGTTTTTT.

The rearrangement uses TRBV27 and TRBJ1-2; TRBD1 matches 7 bases. The CDR3 loop spans 14 amino acids. V was clipped by 5 bases and J by 4 bases; unmatched bases: 7. Per germline, CDR1 MNHEY and CDR2 SMNVEV (reference sequence). The CDR3 nucleotides are TGTGCCAGCAGTATCGACAGGGTCGGCTATGGCTACACCTTC. Translation gives CASSIDRVGYGYTF.

This clonotype appeared a single time. The rearrangement links TRBV7-9 to TRBJ1-1; D unclear. Trimming shortened V by 5 bases and J by 2 bases, and 15 bases separated the two germline ends. CDR3 length: 15 residues. Germline V gene lookup returns CDR1 SEHNR and CDR2 FQNEAQ (reference sequence). The CDR3 nucleotides read TGTGCCAGCAGCCCCGCGGGCCATGGTAACACTGAAGCTTTCTTT. Its translation: CASSPAGHGNTEAFF.

V usage is TRBV6-6 and J usage is TRBJ1-1; tentative D call: TRBD1 (5 bases). V lost 2 bases to trimming and J lost 0 bases, with 10 bases between them. CDR1 is MNHNY, CDR2 SVGAGI, per germline (reference sequence). This CDR3 contains 15 residues. CDR3 in DNA: TGTGCCAGCAGTTACGGGCCAGGGATGAACACTGAAGCTTTCTTT. Translated: CASSYGPGMNTEAFF.

The chain links TRBV15 to TRBJ2-1; D not certain. Trimming took 0 bases from V and 3 from J, leaving 9 bases between them. The germline CDR1 and CDR2 sequences are LNHNV and YYDKDF (reference sequence). The CDR3 has 15 amino acids. CDR3 in DNA: TGTGCCACCAGCAGAGATGGTGCCAACTACAATGAGCAGTTCTTC. Protein product: CATSRDGANYNEQFF.

The rearrangement links TRBV6-2 or TRBV6-3 to TRBJ2-1; D perhaps matches TRBD1 (6 bases). The V end lost 5 bases, the J end lost 15 bases, and 20 bases lay between the germline ends. The CDR3 sequence is 13 residues long. CDR1 and CDR2 from the germline V gene are MNHEY and SVGEGT. The CDR3 DNA is TGTGCCAGCAGTCCTTCTTCCGGACAGAGCCGGTTCTTC. Amino acid sequence: CASSPSSGQSRFF.

CDR3 nucleotides: TGTGCCAGCAGAGTTCAGGCGTCCCTAAGGTCACCCCTCCACTTT. Encoded protein: CASRVQASLRSPLHF. The rearrangement uses TRBV12-3 or TRBV12-4 and TRBJ1-6; D unclear. The CDR3 is made up of 15 amino acids. The ends were cut back, 6 bases at V and 10 bases at J, with 19 bases in the middle.

With respect to this clonotype: Since no conserved phenylalanine or tryptophan closes the CDR3, a read error is the likely cause. The rearrangement uses TRBV20-1 and TRBJ1-2; 9 nucleotides agree with TRBD1. J was trimmed by 2 bases and V by 2 bases; bases with no gene match: 3. CDR1 is DFQATT and CDR2 is SNEGSKA in the germline V gene (reference sequence). The CDR3 has 14 amino acids. CDR3 in DNA: TGCAGTGCTAGATCGGGACAGGGAAACTATGGCTACACCGTC. It codes for CSARSGQGNYGYTV.

This clonotype was seen more than once but under ten times. A much bigger clone sits one base away, suggesting this may be a read error. The rearrangement links TRBV6-6 to TRBJ2-6; 7 bases fit TRBD1. CDR3 size: 17 residues. CDR1 and CDR2 from the germline V gene are MNHNY and SVGAGI (reference sequence). The CDR3 bases are TGTGCCAGCAGTTTCCGACAGGGTCAACCTGGGGCCAGCGTCCTGACTTTC. Residues: CASSFRQGQPGASVLTF.

This clonotype has more than one count but fewer than ten. The genes are TRBV6-2 or TRBV6-3 and TRBJ2-7; D might be TRBD1 (6 bases). Germline V CDR1 and CDR2: MNHEY, SVGEGT. The CDR3 loop spans 15 amino acids. V was cut by 7 bases and J by 0 bases, with 16 bases left in between. Here the CDR3 DNA reads TGTGCCAGCAATCGAGGACAGCCGAGCTCCTACGAGCAGTACTTC. Protein: CASNRGQPSSYEQYF.

The chain has TRBV7-2 and TRBJ2-1; possible D gene TRBD2, 6 bases. V lost 1 base and J 9 bases, leaving 10 bases between the germline ends. This CDR3 is built from 13 residues. The germline gives CDR1 SGHTA, CDR2 FQGNSA. CDR3 in DNA: TGTGCCAGCAGCTTAGGCGGGGTCAGTGAGCAGTTCTTC. It encodes CASSLGGVSEQFF.

In this sample, this clonotype turned up a few times. The chain recombines TRBV7-2 with TRBJ2-1; D is uncertain. This CDR3 comprises 12 residues. Trimming took 4 bases from V and 6 from J, leaving 7 bases between them. The germline CDR1 and CDR2 sequences are SGHTA and FQGNSA. The CDR3 sequence is CASSSIINEQFF. DNA of the CDR3: TGTGCCAGCAGCTCAATCATCAATGAGCAGTTCTTC.

The CDR3 sequence: CASSRWNSYEQYF. The CDR3 DNA follows: TGTGCCAGCAGCCGGTGGAACTCCTACGAGCAGTACTTC. This chain joins TRBV5-6 and TRBJ2-7, with unresolved D. Trimming took 4 bases from V and 0 from J, leaving 8 bases between them. Germline CDR1 and CDR2: SGHDT and YYEEEE. The CDR3 runs to 13 residues.

This clonotype was detected only a few times. This rearrangement joins TRBV4-2 to TRBJ2-1, with unresolved D. The CDR3 spans 15 residues. Deletions cut 0 bases from V and 4 bases from J, with 10 bases between. In germline, CDR1 is LGHNA, CDR2 YNFKEQ. CDR3 bases: TGTGCCAGCAGCCAAGATTTACAGTCATACAATGAGCAGTTCTTC. Encoded protein: CASSQDLQSYNEQFF.

The chain couples TRBV6-1 to TRBJ1-2; no reliable D call. The germline CDR1 and CDR2 sequences are MNHNS and SASEGT. Deletions cut 2 bases from V and 4 bases from J, with 11 bases between. The CDR3 contains 14 residues. The CDR3 DNA reads as TGTGCCAGCAGTGAATCTCAGTTTGGCTATGGCTACACCTTC. As protein: CASSESQFGYGYTF.

V and J are TRBV5-1 and TRBJ2-5; 13 positions agree with TRBD2. Germline loops: CDR1 SGHRS, CDR2 YFSETQ. The CDR3 has 16 residues. V gave up 3 bases and J gave up 2 bases; unmatched junction bases: 4. The CDR3 loop is CASSSGTSGVQETQYF. The CDR3 nucleotides read TGCGCCAGCAGCTCCGGGACTAGCGGGGTACAAGAGACCCAGTACTTC.

Remarks on this clonotype: Possible read error: a much larger clone is one base away. The chain combines TRBV7-9 with TRBJ2-1, with D uncertain. Looked up from germline, CDR1 is SEHNR and CDR2 is FQNEAQ (reference sequence). This CDR3 has 14 residues. Trimming took off 5 bases at V and 4 bases at J, with 12 bases between the two ends. CDR3 DNA sequence: TGTGCCAGCAGCCCGAATGGGGTATACAATGAGCAGTTCTTC. This sequence encodes CASSPNGVYNEQFF.

V usage is TRBV20-1 and J usage is TRBJ1-1; D is unresolved. Trimming took off 2 bases at V and 1 base at J, with 11 bases between the two ends. The CDR3 totals 14 residues. From germline, CDR1 is DFQATT and CDR2 SNEGSKA (reference sequence). CDR3 coding DNA: TGCAGTGCTAGACGTCCGGCCTCGAACACTGAAGCTTTCTTT. Translation gives CSARRPASNTEAFF.

J is TRBJ1-2 and V is TRBV20-1, with D maybe TRBD1 (5 bases). The length of the CDR3 is 12 residues. V lost 6 bases, J lost 4 bases, and 12 bases lay in between. Germline V CDR1 and CDR2: DFQATT, SNEGSKA (reference sequence). The CDR3 sequence is CSAPGTFYGYTF. The CDR3 DNA reads TGCAGTGCGCCCGGGACGTTCTATGGCTACACCTTC.